This record covers a single TCR beta chain. Its specificity is unknown. This record belongs to a study of post-analysis software for immune sequencing data. Study findings and constraints: Versus controls, multiple sclerosis patients showed significantly lower diversity (normalized Chao1). Roughly 5 TRBV segments, including TRBV5-6, TRBV5-1 and TRBV20-1, were more frequent in patients than controls. Those samples that were prepared in the same batch co-clustered strongly by F measure.

CDR1 is SGHRS and CDR2 is YFSETQ in the germline V gene. V shed 2 bases, J shed 4 bases, and the junction held 13 bases outside the gene matches. The CDR3 runs 17 residues. The TCR beta cDNA libraries carried unique molecular identifiers. TCRdb redid the calling of the PCR reads with MiXCR, one entry per CDR3 protein. The profile shows more than 500,000 distinct CDR3 sequences, 34% of them singletons. The source is a girl aged 2 to 17 with multiple sclerosis. The J gene is TRBJ2-3, the V gene TRBV5-1; the match to TRBD2 covers 7 bases. The sequencing input was blood. CDR3 in amino acids: CASSFTRRAGLADTQYF. For the CDR3, the DNA is TGCGCCAGCAGCTTCACCCGACGAGCGGGGTTGGCAGATACGCAGTATTTT.